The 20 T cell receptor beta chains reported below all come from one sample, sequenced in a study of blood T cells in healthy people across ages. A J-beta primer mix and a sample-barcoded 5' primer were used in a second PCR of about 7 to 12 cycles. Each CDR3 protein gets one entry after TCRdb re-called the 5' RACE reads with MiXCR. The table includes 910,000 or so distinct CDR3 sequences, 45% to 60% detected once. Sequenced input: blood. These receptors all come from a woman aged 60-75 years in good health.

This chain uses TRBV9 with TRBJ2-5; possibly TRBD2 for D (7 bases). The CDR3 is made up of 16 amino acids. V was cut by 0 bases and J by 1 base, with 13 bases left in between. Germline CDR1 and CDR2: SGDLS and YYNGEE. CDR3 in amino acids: CASSVGAGAIQETQYF. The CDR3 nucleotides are TGTGCCAGCAGCGTAGGTGCGGGGGCCATCCAAGAGACCCAGTACTTC. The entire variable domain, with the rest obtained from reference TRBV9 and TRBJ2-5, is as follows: DSGVTQTPKHLITATGQRVTLRCSPRSGDLSVYWYQQSLDQGLQFLIQYYNGEERAKGNILERFSAQQFPDLHSELNLSSLELGDSALYFCASSVGAGAIQETQYFGPGTRLLVL.

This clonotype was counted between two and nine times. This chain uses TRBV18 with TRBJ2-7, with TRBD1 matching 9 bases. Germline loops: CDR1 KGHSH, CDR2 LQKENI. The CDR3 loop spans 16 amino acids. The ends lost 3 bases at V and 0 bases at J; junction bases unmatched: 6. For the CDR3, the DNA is TGTGCCAGCTCACCCGGGACAGGGATTAGCTCCTACGAGCAGTACTTC. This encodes CASSPGTGISSYEQYF.

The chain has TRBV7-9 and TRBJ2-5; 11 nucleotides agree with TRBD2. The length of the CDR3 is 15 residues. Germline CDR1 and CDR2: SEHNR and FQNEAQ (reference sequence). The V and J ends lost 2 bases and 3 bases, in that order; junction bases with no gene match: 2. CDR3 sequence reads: CASSLTSGGEETQYF. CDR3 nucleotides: TGTGCCAGCAGCTTAACTAGCGGGGGAGAAGAGACCCAGTACTTC.

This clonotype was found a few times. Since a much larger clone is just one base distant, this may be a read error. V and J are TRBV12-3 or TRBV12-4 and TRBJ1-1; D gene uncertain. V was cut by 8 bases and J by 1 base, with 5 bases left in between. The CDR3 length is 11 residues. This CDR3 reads CASAENTEAFF. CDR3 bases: TGTGCCAGCGCGGAGAACACTGAAGCTTTCTTT.

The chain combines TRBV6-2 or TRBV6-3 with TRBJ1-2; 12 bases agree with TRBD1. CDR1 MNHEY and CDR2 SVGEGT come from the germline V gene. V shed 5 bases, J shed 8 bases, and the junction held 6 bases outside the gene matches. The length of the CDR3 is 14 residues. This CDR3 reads CASSETGTGGGYTF. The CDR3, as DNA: TGTGCCAGCAGTGAAACCGGGACAGGGGGCGGCTACACCTTC.

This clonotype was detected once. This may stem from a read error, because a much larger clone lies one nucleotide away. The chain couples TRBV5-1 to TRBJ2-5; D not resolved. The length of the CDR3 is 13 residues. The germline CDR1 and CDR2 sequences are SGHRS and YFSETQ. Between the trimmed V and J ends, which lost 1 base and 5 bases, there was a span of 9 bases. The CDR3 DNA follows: TGCGCCAGCAGCTTGTGTGGCGATGAGACCCAGTACTTC. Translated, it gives CASSLCGDETQYF.

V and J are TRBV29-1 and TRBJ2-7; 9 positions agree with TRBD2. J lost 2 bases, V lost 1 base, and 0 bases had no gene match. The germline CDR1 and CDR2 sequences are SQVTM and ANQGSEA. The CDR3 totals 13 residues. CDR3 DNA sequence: TGCAGCGTTGAAGGCGGGAGGGCCTACGAGCAGTACTTC. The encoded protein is CSVEGGRAYEQYF.

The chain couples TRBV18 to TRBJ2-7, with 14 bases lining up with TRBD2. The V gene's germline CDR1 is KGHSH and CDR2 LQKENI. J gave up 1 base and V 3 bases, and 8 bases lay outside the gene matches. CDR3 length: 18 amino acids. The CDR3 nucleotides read TGTGCCAGCTCACCGACTAGCGGGAGGGCATTCGGGTCCTACGAGCAGTACTTC. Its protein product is CASSPTSGRAFGSYEQYF.

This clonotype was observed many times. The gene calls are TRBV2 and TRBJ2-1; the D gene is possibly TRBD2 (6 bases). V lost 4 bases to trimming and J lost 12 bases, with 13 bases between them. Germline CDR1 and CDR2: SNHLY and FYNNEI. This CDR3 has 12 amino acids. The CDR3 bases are TGTGCCAGCAGTGGGGACCACGGGGGGCAGTTCTTC. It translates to CASSGDHGGQFF.

The CDR3 DNA reads as TGTGCCAGCAGCCAACCTGGACAGGGGGCGTTTAGGGCTTTCTTT. It encodes CASSQPGQGAFRAFF. The chain links TRBV7-2 to TRBJ1-1; 11 bases match TRBD1. V shed 5 bases and J 11 bases; nucleotides not matched to a gene: 13. The CDR3 contains 15 residues. Germline CDR1 SGHTA, CDR2 FQGNSA. Full variable domain (outside the CDR3, taken from reference TRBV7-2 and TRBJ1-1): GAGVSQSPSNKVTEKGKDVELRCDPISGHTALYWYRQSLGQGLEFLIYFQGNSAPDKSGLPSDRFSAERTGGSVSTLTIQRTQQEDSAVYLCASSQPGQGAFRAFFGQGTRLTVV.

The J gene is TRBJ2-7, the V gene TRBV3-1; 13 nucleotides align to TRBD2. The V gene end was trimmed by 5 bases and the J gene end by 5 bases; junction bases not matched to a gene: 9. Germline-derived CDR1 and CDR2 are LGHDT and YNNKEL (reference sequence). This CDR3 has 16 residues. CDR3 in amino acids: CASSGGLAGVSHEQYF. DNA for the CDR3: TGTGCCAGCAGCGGCGGACTAGCGGGAGTAAGCCACGAGCAGTACTTC.

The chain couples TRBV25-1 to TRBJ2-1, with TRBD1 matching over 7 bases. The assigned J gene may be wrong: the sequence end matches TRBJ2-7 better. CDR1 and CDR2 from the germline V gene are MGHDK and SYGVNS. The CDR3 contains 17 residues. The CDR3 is CASSPDRAPSSYNEQYF. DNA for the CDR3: TGTGCCAGCAGTCCAGACAGGGCCCCTAGCTCCTACAATGAGCAGTACTTC.

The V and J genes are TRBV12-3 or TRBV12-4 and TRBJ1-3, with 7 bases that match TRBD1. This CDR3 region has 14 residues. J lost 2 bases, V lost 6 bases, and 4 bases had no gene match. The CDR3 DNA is TGTGCCAGCAGCCAGGGGGTGACTGGAAACACCATATATTTT. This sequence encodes CASSQGVTGNTIYF.

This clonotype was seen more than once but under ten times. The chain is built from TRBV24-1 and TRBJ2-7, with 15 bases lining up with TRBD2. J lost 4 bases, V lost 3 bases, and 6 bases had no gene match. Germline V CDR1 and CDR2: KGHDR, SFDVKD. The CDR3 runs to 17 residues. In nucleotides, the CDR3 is TGTGCCACCAGTGATAACTCCGGACTAGCGGGAGGGTACGAGCAGTACTTC. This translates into CATSDNSGLAGGYEQYF.

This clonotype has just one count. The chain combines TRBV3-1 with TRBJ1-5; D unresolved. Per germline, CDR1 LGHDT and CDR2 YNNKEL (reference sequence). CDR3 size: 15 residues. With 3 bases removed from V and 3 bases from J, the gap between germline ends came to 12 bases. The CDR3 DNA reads TGTGCCAGCAGCCAGGTTGGAGGGATCAATCAGCCCCAGCATTTT. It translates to CASSQVGGINQPQHF.

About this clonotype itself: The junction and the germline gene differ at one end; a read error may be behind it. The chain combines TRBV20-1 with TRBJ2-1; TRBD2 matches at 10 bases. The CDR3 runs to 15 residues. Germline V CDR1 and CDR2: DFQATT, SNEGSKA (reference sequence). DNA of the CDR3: TGCAGTGCTAGGGAAGCGGGAGGGGGGTACAGTGAGCAGTTCTTC. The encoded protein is CSAREAGGGYSEQFF.

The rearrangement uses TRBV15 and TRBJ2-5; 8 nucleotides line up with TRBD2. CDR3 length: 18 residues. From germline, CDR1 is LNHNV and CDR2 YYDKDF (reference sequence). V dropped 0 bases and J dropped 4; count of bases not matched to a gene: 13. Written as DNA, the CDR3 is TGTGCCACCAGCAGAGATAGGAGCAGCGGGAGATTCTCAGAGACCCAGTACTTC. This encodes CATSRDRSSGRFSETQYF.

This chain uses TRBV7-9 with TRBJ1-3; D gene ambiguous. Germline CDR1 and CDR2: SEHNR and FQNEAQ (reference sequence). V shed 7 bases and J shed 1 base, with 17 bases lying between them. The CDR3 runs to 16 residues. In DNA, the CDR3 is TGTGCCAGCACCCTCGGCCATGGCGAATCTGGAAACACCATATATTTT. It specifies CASTLGHGESGNTIYF. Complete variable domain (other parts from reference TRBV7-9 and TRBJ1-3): DTGVSQNPRHKITKRGQNVTFRCDPISEHNRLYWYRQTLGQGPEFLTYFQNEAQLEKSRLLSDRFSAERPKGSFSTLEIQRTEQGDSAMYLCASTLGHGESGNTIYFGEGSWLTVV.

The chain's CDR3 is CASSPQAWGSEQFF. The CDR3 DNA sequence: TGTGCCAGCAGCCCTCAAGCTTGGGGTTCGGAGCAGTTCTTC. V usage is TRBV9 and J usage is TRBJ2-1; D call uncertain. The CDR3 covers 14 residues. The germline V and J ends were trimmed by 4 bases and 10 bases, with 18 bases remaining between them. From germline, CDR1 is SGDLS and CDR2 YYNGEE.

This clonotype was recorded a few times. The CDR3 coding sequence is TGTGCCAGCAGTCCCTTCATTTTCTATGGCTACACCTTC. It translates to CASSPFIFYGYTF. The chain couples TRBV12-3 or TRBV12-4 to TRBJ1-2; D is uncertain. This CDR3 is built from 13 residues. V dropped 5 bases and J dropped 4 bases, with 11 bases sitting between them.